This record covers a single T cell receptor beta chain. CDR3 length equals 16 residues. Germline V gene lookup returns CDR1 LNHDA and CDR2 SQIVND (reference sequence). With 3 bases clipped from V and 4 bases from J, the junction kept 8 bases outside the gene matches. This specimen belongs to a study of blood T cell repertoires in COVID-19. Across the study: The cDNA or gDNA used as material had been derived from T cells, B-cell-depleted T cells, or PBMCs.

In the authors' workflow: Quantification of nucleated cells was approximated via reference gene primer amplification. Some clones are missing from TCRdb's copy, which holds only in-frame ones; the method was immunoSEQ multiplex PCR. The DNA gave D and trimming, while V, J and clone size come from that table. The sample shows roughly 200,000 clones, just under 90% of them seen only once. Sequenced material: peripheral blood. The J gene is TRBJ2-1, the V gene TRBV19; the match to TRBD2 covers 8 bases. The sequence was obtained from a young woman who had recovered from COVID-19. DNA of the CDR3: TGTGCCAGTAGTATTCCCCGCGGGAGGTCGTACAATGAGCAGTTCTTC. Translated: CASSIPRGRSYNEQFF.